This T cell receptor (beta chain) was identified in a study of cytomegalovirus exposure and HLA in healthy donors. About this clone itself: Its antigen is unidentified. The junction and the germline gene differ at one end; a read error may be behind it.

The CDR3 has 16 amino acids. Germline CDR1 reads SSHAT; CDR2 reads FNYEAQ (reference sequence). It was the roughly 130-subject validation cohort, separate from the roughly 700-subject first cohort, to which the donors belonged. Using immunoSEQ multiplex PCR, the repertoire was profiled, and TCRdb retains in-frame clones only, with some absent. This sample has tens of thousands of clones; 80% to 90% occur once, and the top ten carry 3% to 4.5%. Findings and caveats of the study: With high specificity and sensitivity, the classifier reportedly diagnosed cytomegalovirus status. The tendency of first-cohort TCR clusters to co-occur in the approximately 120 validation repertoires was identified by a subsequent analysis. The study flagged fewer than 200 TCR beta chains as cytomegalovirus-associated.

The chain joins TRBV7-7 to TRBJ2-5, with 7 bases aligning to TRBD2. Material for sequencing was PBMCs. This TCR was recovered from a young woman in good health and CMV-seropositive. CDR3 bases: TGTGCTAGCAGCGCCAAACTAGCGTCTTTCGGAGAGACCCAGTACTTC. Translated: CASSAKLASFGETQYF.